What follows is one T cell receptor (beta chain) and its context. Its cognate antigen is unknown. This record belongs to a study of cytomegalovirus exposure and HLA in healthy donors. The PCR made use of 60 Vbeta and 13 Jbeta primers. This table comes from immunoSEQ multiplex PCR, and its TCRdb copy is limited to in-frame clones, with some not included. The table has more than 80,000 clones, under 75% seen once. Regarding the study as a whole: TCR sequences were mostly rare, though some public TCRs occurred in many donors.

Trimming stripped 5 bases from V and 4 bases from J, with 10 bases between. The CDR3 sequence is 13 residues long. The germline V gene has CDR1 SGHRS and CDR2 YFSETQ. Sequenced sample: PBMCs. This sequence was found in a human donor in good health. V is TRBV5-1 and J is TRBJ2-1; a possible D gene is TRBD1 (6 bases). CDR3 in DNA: TGCGCCAGCAGTATCCAGGGGTACAATGAGCAGTTCTTC. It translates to CASSIQGYNEQFF.